This TCR beta chain appears in the sequencing data of a study of blood T cell repertoires in COVID-19. In the study overall: Specimens from acute and convalescent COVID-19 originated in the United States, Italy and Spain.

V shed 1 base and J shed 1 base, with 7 bases lying between them. Germline V lookup: CDR1 SEHNR, CDR2 FQNEAQ (reference sequence). The CDR3 contains 14 residues. In the original analysis: Scientists estimated how many nucleated cells there were by amplifying reference gene primers. TCRdb's copy holds only in-frame clones and misses some; the assay was immunoSEQ multiplex PCR. That table gives V, J and clone size, and the DNA gave D and trimming. Counted here are about 150,000 clones, roughly nine tenths occurring once; the ten biggest clones make up approximately 4%. The J gene is TRBJ1-1, the V gene TRBV7-9; D call uncertain. Sequences were obtained from peripheral blood. The source is a woman between 70 and 85 years old with acute or convalescent COVID-19. The CDR3 sequence is CASSLVATNTEAFF. The CDR3 DNA follows: TGTGCCAGCAGCTTAGTGGCCACGAACACTGAAGCTTTCTTT.